There are many counts of the clone carrying this T cell receptor (beta chain). This record belongs to a study of neurological immune-mediated disorders. The time point denotes: longitudinal time-point 1 (baseline). Healthy controls consisted of blood bank volunteers in Maryland, USA. The cDNA was synthesized by 5'RACE incorporating 10-nucleotide random UMIs. A single run covered 15-18 subjects with over 180 million TCR-beta sequences. TCRdb ran MiXCR on the 5' RACE reads and lists one entry per CDR3 protein. The top ten hold approximately 9.6% of the sample, which has approximately 70,000 distinct CDR3 sequences, 9.5% to 13% seen once. The V gene end was trimmed by 2 bases and the J gene end by 0 bases; junction bases not matched to a gene: 2. Germline loops: CDR1 MNHNS, CDR2 SASEGT. The CDR3 covers 15 residues.

V and J are TRBV6-1 and TRBJ2-3; 7 bases are shared with TRBD1. The TCR originated in a young man in good health. The source material was PBMCs. The CDR3 region is CASSESTGSTDTQYF. DNA of the CDR3: TGTGCCAGCAGTGAATCGACAGGGAGCACAGATACGCAGTATTTT.